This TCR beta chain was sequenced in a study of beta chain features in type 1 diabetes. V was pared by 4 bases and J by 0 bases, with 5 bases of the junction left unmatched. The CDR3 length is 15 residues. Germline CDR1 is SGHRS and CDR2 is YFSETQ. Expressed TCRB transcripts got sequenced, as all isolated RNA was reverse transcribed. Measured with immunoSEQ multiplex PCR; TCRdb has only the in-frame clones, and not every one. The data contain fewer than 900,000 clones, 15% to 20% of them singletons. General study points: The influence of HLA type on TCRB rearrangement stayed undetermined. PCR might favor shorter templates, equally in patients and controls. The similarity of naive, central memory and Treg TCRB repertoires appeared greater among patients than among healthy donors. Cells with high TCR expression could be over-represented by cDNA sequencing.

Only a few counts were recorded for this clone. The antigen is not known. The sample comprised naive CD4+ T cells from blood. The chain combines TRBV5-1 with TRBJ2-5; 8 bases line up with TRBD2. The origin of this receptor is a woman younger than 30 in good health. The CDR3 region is CASSKSGGHQETQYF. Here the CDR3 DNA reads TGCGCCAGCAGCAAGTCGGGGGGGCACCAAGAGACCCAGTACTTC.